The 25 T cell receptor beta chains below come from one sample, sequenced in a study of shared clonotypes between healthy human individuals. Using immunoSEQ multiplex PCR, the repertoire was profiled, and TCRdb retains in-frame clones only, with some absent. The data show around 2.5 million clones, with under 95% seen just once and about 0.38% held by the top ten. The specimen sequenced was naive CD4+ T cells from PBMCs. Subset meaning: CD45RA+ positively selected. Source of these receptors: a man in his late teens or twenties in good health. Some clones in this sample may be carry-over from other donors' samples.

The chain carries TRBV2 and TRBJ2-2; 11 positions agree with TRBD2. CDR1 is SNHLY and CDR2 is FYNNEI in the germline V gene. With 9 bases clipped from V and 5 bases from J, the junction kept 8 bases outside the gene matches. The CDR3 is 15 residues long. The CDR3 region has the DNA TGTGCCAGTTTGGAGCTAGCGGGAGGTACCGGGGAGCTGTTTTTT. Its protein product is CASLELAGGTGELFF.

V gene TRBV5-4 combines with J gene TRBJ1-4; 7 positions agree with TRBD1. V was clipped by 4 bases and J by 0 bases; unmatched bases: 6. Germline V gives CDR1 SGHNT, CDR2 YYREEE (reference sequence). This CDR3 has 16 residues. Here the CDR3 reads CASSKDRHATNEKLFF. DNA for the CDR3: TGTGCCAGCAGCAAGGACAGGCATGCAACTAATGAAAAACTGTTTTTT.

The V and J genes are TRBV6-6 and TRBJ1-3; D is possibly TRBD1 (6 bases). Germline CDR1 MNHNY, CDR2 SVGAGI (reference sequence). The CDR3 sequence is 13 residues long. V lost 0 bases and J 16 bases, leaving 16 bases between the germline ends. In DNA, the CDR3 is TGTGCCAGCAGTTACTCGGGGGCGGTCCGGGGCTATTTT. It translates to CASSYSGAVRGYF.

The chain has TRBV5-4 and TRBJ2-3, with a possible D match to TRBD1 (6 bases). V gave up 2 bases and J gave up 1 base, with 17 bases separating them. The CDR3 loop spans 17 amino acids. Per the germline V gene, CDR1 is SGHNT and CDR2 is YYREEE (reference sequence). The CDR3 sequence is CASSFEYQGWGTDTQYF. CDR3 bases: TGTGCCAGCAGCTTCGAATACCAGGGGTGGGGCACAGATACGCAGTATTTT.

The V gene is TRBV5-4, the J gene TRBJ2-7, with D tentatively TRBD1 or TRBD2 (5 bases each). Germline assignment: CDR1 SGHNT and CDR2 YYREEE (reference sequence). Trimming removed 2 bases at V and 6 bases at J, with 18 bases between. This CDR3 is 15 amino acids long. The CDR3 protein is CASSFPGTRRGEQYF. For the CDR3, the DNA is TGTGCCAGCAGCTTCCCCGGGACCCGAAGGGGCGAGCAGTACTTC.

The chain combines TRBV29-1 with TRBJ2-5; maybe TRBD1 (6 bases). The length of the CDR3 is 13 residues. Trimming stripped 7 bases from V and 5 bases from J, with 17 bases between. Germline V lookup: CDR1 SQVTM, CDR2 ANQGSEA. The CDR3, as DNA: TGCAGCGGAGGGGGTGGGGAGCGGGAGACCCAGTACTTC. It is translated as CSGGGGERETQYF.

As concerns this clone: This CDR3 is also generated by other DNA sequences in the sample. The rearrangement uses TRBV5-6 and TRBJ2-3, with D perhaps TRBD1 (5 bases). CDR1 and CDR2 (germline): SGHDT, YYEEEE. The CDR3 sequence is 12 residues long. The V and J ends lost 1 base and 6 bases respectively, with 6 bases between them. The CDR3 spells CASSLWGDTQYF. In nucleotides, the CDR3 is TGTGCCAGCAGCTTGTGGGGCGATACGCAGTATTTT.

The rearrangement uses TRBV5-1 and TRBJ2-7; 8 bases line up with TRBD2. CDR1 is SGHRS and CDR2 is YFSETQ in the germline V gene. The J segment lost 2 bases and the V segment lost 4 bases, leaving 8 bases of the junction unmatched. CDR3 length: 15 residues. CDR3 in DNA: TGCGCCAGCAGCCGGGGGGGCCCGGGGACCTACGAGCAGTACTTC. Protein product: CASSRGGPGTYEQYF.

V usage is TRBV9 and J usage is TRBJ1-1; weak D call: TRBD1 (5 bases). The CDR3 spans 15 residues. Germline V gene lookup returns CDR1 SGDLS and CDR2 YYNGEE. The V gene lost 4 bases and the J gene lost 5 bases, with 18 bases spanning the gap. The CDR3 DNA follows: TGTGCCAGCAGCCCCCAGGAAGGGGCGCGTACTGAAGCTTTCTTT. Translating gives CASSPQEGARTEAFF. The full variable domain, rest sourced from reference TRBV9 and TRBJ1-1, is DSGVTQTPKHLITATGQRVTLRCSPRSGDLSVYWYQQSLDQGLQFLIQYYNGEERAKGNILERFSAQQFPDLHSELNLSSLELGDSALYFCASSPQEGARTEAFFGQGTRLTVV.

This chain connects TRBV11-2 to TRBJ2-1; 12 nucleotides line up with TRBD1. The length of the CDR3 is 16 residues. The junction had 8 bases not matched to a gene; V was cut back by 5 bases and J by 6 bases. Germline V gene data show CDR1 as SGHAT and CDR2 as FQNNGV. The CDR3 reads CASSIKGTGGINEQFF. As DNA, the CDR3 is TGTGCCAGCAGCATTAAGGGGACAGGGGGCATCAATGAGCAGTTCTTC.

The table lists this clone with a count of one. The chain couples TRBV5-4 to TRBJ2-5; the D gene is possibly TRBD2 (6 bases). CDR1 and CDR2 from the germline V gene are SGHNT and YYREEE (reference sequence). The CDR3 spans 12 residues. The V gene lost 4 bases and the J gene lost 5 bases, with 9 bases spanning the gap. CDR3 loop: CASSPGGETQYF. DNA of the CDR3: TGTGCCAGCAGCCCTGGGGGGGAGACCCAGTACTTC.

The gene calls are TRBV6-6 and TRBJ1-4, with a possible D match to TRBD1 (6 bases). The CDR3 sequence is 15 residues long. Deletions cut 4 bases from V and 6 bases from J, with 15 bases between. Germline CDR1 and CDR2: MNHNY and SVGAGI (reference sequence). The CDR3 sequence is CASSFSGTPDEKLFF. The CDR3 coding sequence is TGTGCCAGCAGTTTCTCCGGGACACCAGATGAAAAACTGTTTTTT.

The chain employs TRBV5-6 and TRBJ1-1, with D hard to call. The CDR3 is made up of 13 amino acids. The ends were cut back, 4 bases at V and 1 base at J, with 8 bases in the middle. Per germline, CDR1 SGHDT and CDR2 YYEEEE. CDR3 amino acids: CASSQIPNTEAFF. In nucleotides, the CDR3 is TGTGCCAGCAGCCAGATCCCGAACACTGAAGCTTTCTTT. Full variable domain (missing parts from reference TRBV5-6 and TRBJ1-1): DAGVTQSPTHLIKTRGQQVTLRCSPKSGHDTVSWYQQALGQGPQFIFQYYEEEERQRGNFPDRFSGHQFPNYSSELNVNALLLGDSALYLCASSQIPNTEAFFGQGTRLTVV.

V is TRBV5-6 and J is TRBJ2-1, with TRBD1 matching over 11 bases. The CDR3 spans 18 residues. The germline gives CDR1 SGHDT, CDR2 YYEEEE. V shed 0 bases, J shed 4 bases, and the junction held 9 bases outside the gene matches. The CDR3 region is CASSLVAPGTGGYNEQFF. The CDR3 bases are TGTGCCAGCAGCTTGGTCGCCCCCGGGACAGGGGGTTACAATGAGCAGTTCTTC.

The V gene is TRBV27, the J gene TRBJ1-2; 9 bases agree with TRBD1. V lost 6 bases and J lost 4; bases outside the gene matches: 3. In germline, CDR1 is MNHEY, CDR2 SMNVEV (reference sequence). The CDR3 is 13 residues long. CDR3 DNA: TGTGCCAGCAGGATGACAGGGGGCTATGGCTACACCTTC. It yields the protein CASRMTGGYGYTF.

The V and J genes are TRBV28 and TRBJ2-2, with 10 bases identical to TRBD1. The CDR3 contains 17 residues. Trimming removed 7 bases from V and 5 bases from J; junction bases left unmatched: 13. In germline, CDR1 is MDHEN, CDR2 SYDVKM. CDR3 nucleotide sequence: TGTGCCAGCATTTCCCTCAGGGGACAGGGGAGGACCGGGGAGCTGTTTTTT. This translates into CASISLRGQGRTGELFF.

The chain carries TRBV9 and TRBJ2-2; D remains ambiguous. Germline CDR1 and CDR2: SGDLS and YYNGEE. There are 15 residues in the CDR3. Trimming shortened V by 1 base and J by 1 base, and 8 bases separated the two germline ends. CDR3 sequence (DNA): TGTGCCAGCAGCGTACAATCACAGAACACCGGGGAGCTGTTTTTT. Translation: CASSVQSQNTGELFF.

The chain has TRBV5-1 and TRBJ2-7; D tentatively reads TRBD1 or TRBD2 (6 bases each). Deletions cut 6 bases from V and 0 bases from J, with 16 bases between. Germline V gene data show CDR1 as SGHRS and CDR2 as YFSETQ. This CDR3 is built from 15 residues. This CDR3 is CASTPGGTSSYEQYF. The DNA of the CDR3 is TGCGCCAGCACCCCCGGAGGGACAAGCTCCTACGAGCAGTACTTC.

With regard to this clone: A read error may be the cause here, since a much bigger clone is one base away. V gene TRBV23-1 combines with J gene TRBJ1-1, with 9 bases fitting TRBD1. TRBV23-1 belongs to the ORF category, with a function that is uncertain. The CDR3 runs to 14 residues. With 6 bases clipped from V and 0 bases from J, the junction kept 2 bases outside the gene matches. This CDR3 reads CASSWDRVNTEAFF. DNA of the CDR3: TGCGCCAGCAGCTGGGACAGGGTGAACACTGAAGCTTTCTTT.

The chain has TRBV6-1 and TRBJ2-3, with D unclear. This CDR3 has 14 residues. Germline V gene sequence: CDR1 MNHNS, CDR2 SASEGT. The V and J ends lost 5 bases and 0 bases respectively, with 9 bases between them. This chain's CDR3 is CASSIYGSTDTQYF. The CDR3 DNA reads TGTGCCAGCAGTATTTACGGGAGCACAGATACGCAGTATTTT.

V and J are TRBV7-3 and TRBJ2-3; D could derive from TRBD1 or TRBD2 (5 bases each). The CDR3 spans 15 residues. Deletions cut 1 base from V and 3 bases from J, with 11 bases between. CDR1 is SGHTA and CDR2 is FQGTGA in the germline V gene. The CDR3 nucleotides are TGTGCCAGCAGCTTAAGCCGGGACGTTACAGATACGCAGTATTTT. It specifies CASSLSRDVTDTQYF.

The CDR3 sequence: CAWERGTPANYGYTF. The CDR3 DNA is TGTGCCTGGGAACGTGGGACACCCGCTAACTATGGCTACACCTTC. The rearrangement uses TRBV30 and TRBJ1-2, with D possibly being TRBD1 (6 bases). Trimming left V 5 bases short and J 0 bases short, with 16 bases between. The CDR3 has 15 residues. Germline V lookup: CDR1 GTSNPN, CDR2 SVGIG (reference sequence).

The chain has TRBV28 and TRBJ2-7; D is unresolved. The CDR3 spans 11 residues. The V and J ends lost 10 bases and 2 bases respectively, with 9 bases between them. Germline-derived CDR1 and CDR2 are MDHEN and SYDVKM. The CDR3 DNA follows: TGTGCCATCCTCGGACCCTACGAGCAGTACTTC. This sequence encodes CAILGPYEQYF.

This chain uses TRBV9 with TRBJ2-2, with 8 bases identical to TRBD2. J gave up 4 bases and V 4 bases, and 18 bases lay outside the gene matches. This CDR3 comprises 19 residues. Germline assignment: CDR1 SGDLS and CDR2 YYNGEE. The CDR3 DNA follows: TGTGCCAGCAGCCCGAGAGGAGCCAGCGGGAGAATGGGCACCGGGGAGCTGTTTTTT. This translates into CASSPRGASGRMGTGELFF.

This clone was seen a single time. The gene calls are TRBV5-5 and TRBJ2-1; TRBD2 matches 7 bases. The CDR3 covers 13 residues. J was trimmed by 9 bases and V by 0 bases; bases with no gene match: 3. Germline assignment: CDR1 SGHKS and CDR2 YYEKEE (reference sequence). This CDR3 is CASSLVGEGEQFF. In DNA, the CDR3 is TGTGCCAGCAGCTTGGTAGGGGAGGGTGAGCAGTTCTTC.